This TCR beta chain was retrieved from a study of blood T cell repertoires in COVID-19. As for the study in general: The cDNA or gDNA used as material had been derived from T cells, B-cell-depleted T cells, or PBMCs.

CDR1 and CDR2 from the germline V gene are SGHTA and FQGNSA. CDR3 length equals 13 residues. Trimming shortened V by 0 bases and J by 6 bases, and 6 bases separated the two germline ends. Original analysis: Estimated nucleated cell counts came from reference gene primer amplification. Assay used: immunoSEQ multiplex PCR; TCRdb lists only in-frame clones, some missing. V and J calls and clone size follow that table, whereas D and trimming were derived from the DNA. The data show 350,000 or so clones, almost 90% seen once. Sequenced input: peripheral blood. This TCR derives from a man between 18 and 35 years old with active or convalescent COVID-19. The chain combines TRBV7-2 with TRBJ2-1; D gene ambiguous. CDR3 in DNA: TGTGCCAGCAGCTTAGCGCCTAGCAATGAGCAGTTCTTC. This codes for CASSLAPSNEQFF.